These T cell receptor beta chains were read from a single sample in a study of beta chain features in type 1 diabetes. TCRdb's copy holds only in-frame clones and misses some; the assay was immunoSEQ multiplex PCR. The sample holds 300,000 to 450,000 clones; about 18% are singletons and the top ten take around 0.045%. The sample taken for sequencing was naive CD4+ T cells from blood. The receptors were gathered from a young woman in good health. The CDR3 runs from the conserved cysteine through the conserved F or W. Fields, in order: D gene, clone size, V gene, J gene, CDR3 protein, CDR3 DNA. D genes are given only for firm matches. Size values are once, few and many counts, or a class for expanded clones, and some rows have none.

>TRBD2|.|TRBV4-1|TRBJ2-3
CASSQGLFGLARGDTQYF
TGCGCCAGCAGCCAAGGCTTATTTGGACTAGCGCGCGGAGATACGCAGTATTTT
>.|.|TRBV25-1|TRBJ1-1
CASSPPDRMNTEAFF
TGTGCCAGCAGTCCCCCGGACAGAATGAACACTGAAGCTTTCTTT
>TRBD1|few|TRBV19|TRBJ2-7
CASSIRVGTGNYEQYF
TGTGCCAGTAGTATTCGAGTCGGGACAGGGAACTACGAGCAGTACTTC
>.|few|TRBV15|TRBJ1-1
CATSRGGFREAFF
TGTGCCACCAGCAGAGGCGGGTTCAGAGAAGCTTTCTTT
>TRBD1|few|TRBV5-6|TRBJ2-7
CASSGSDRAQYEQYF
TGTGCCAGCAGCGGGTCGGACAGGGCTCAGTACGAGCAGTACTTC
>.|.|TRBV30|TRBJ1-5
CAWSLDSTNQPQHF
TGTGCCTGGAGTTTGGATAGCACCAATCAGCCCCAGCATTTT
>TRBD1|.|TRBV7-3|TRBJ2-2
CASRYDRASNTGELFF
TGTGCCAGCAGATACGACAGGGCTTCGAACACCGGGGAGCTGTTTTTT
>.|few|TRBV19|TRBJ2-1
CASSRGGHGGNEQFF
TGTGCCAGTAGTCGTGGCGGCCACGGGGGCAATGAGCAGTTCTTC
>TRBD1|.|TRBV6-1|TRBJ2-7
CASRTGAWEQYF
TGTGCCAGCAGGACAGGGGCTTGGGAGCAGTACTTC
>TRBD1|few|TRBV28|TRBJ1-5
CASNPGQGDQPQHF
TGTGCCAGCAATCCGGGACAGGGCGATCAGCCCCAGCATTTT
>.|few|TRBV4-1|TRBJ2-1
CASSQGRGSYNEQFF
TGCGCCAGCAGCCAAGGGAGGGGCTCCTACAATGAGCAGTTCTTC
>TRBD1|.|TRBV2|TRBJ1-1
CASSSGQGVTEAFF
TGTGCCAGCAGTTCGGGACAGGGAGTAACTGAAGCTTTCTTT
>.|few|TRBV5-1|TRBJ2-3
CASSLRRGQGDTQYF
TGCGCCAGCAGCTTGAGAAGGGGCCAGGGAGATACGCAGTATTTT
>.|few|TRBV4-3|TRBJ2-1
CASSQERADEQFF
TGCGCCAGCAGCCAAGAGAGGGCCGATGAGCAGTTCTTC
>.|few|TRBV18|TRBJ1-1
CASSLSGYTEAFF
TGTGCCAGCTCACTATCAGGGTACACTGAAGCTTTCTTT